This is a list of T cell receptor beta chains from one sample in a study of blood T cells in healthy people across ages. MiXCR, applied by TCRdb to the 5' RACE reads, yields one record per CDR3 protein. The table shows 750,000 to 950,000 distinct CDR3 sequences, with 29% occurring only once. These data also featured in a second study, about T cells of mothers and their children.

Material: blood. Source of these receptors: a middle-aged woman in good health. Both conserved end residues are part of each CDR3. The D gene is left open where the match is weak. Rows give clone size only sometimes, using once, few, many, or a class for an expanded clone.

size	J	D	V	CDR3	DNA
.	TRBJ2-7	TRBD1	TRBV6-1	CASRPGQGSYEQYF	TGTGCCAGCAGGCCTGGACAGGGATCCTACGAGCAGTACTTC
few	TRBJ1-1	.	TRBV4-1	CASRAQEPNTEAFF	TGCGCCAGCAGAGCACAGGAGCCGAACACTGAAGCTTTCTTT
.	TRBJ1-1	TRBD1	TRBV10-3	CATKPSGQMNTEAFF	TGTGCCACCAAACCTTCGGGACAGATGAACACTGAAGCTTTCTTT
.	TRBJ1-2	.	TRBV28	CASRSPNHYGYTF	TGTGCCAGCCGTTCCCCAAATCACTATGGCTACACCTTC
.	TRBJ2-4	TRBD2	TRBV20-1	CSASGSGENIQYF	TGCAGTGCTAGCGGTAGCGGGGAAAACATTCAGTACTTC
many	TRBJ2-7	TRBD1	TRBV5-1	CASRAGTGGSYEQYF	TGCGCCAGCAGAGCCGGGACAGGGGGCTCCTACGAGCAGTACTTC
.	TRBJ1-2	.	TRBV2	CASKVGGGSYGYTF	TGTGCCAGCAAGGTGGGGGGCGGAAGCTATGGCTACACCTTC
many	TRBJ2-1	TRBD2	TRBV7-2	CASSTSGGANEQFF	TGTGCCAGCAGCACTAGCGGGGGGGCCAATGAGCAGTTCTTC
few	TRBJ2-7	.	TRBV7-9	CASSLGGGPGDEQYF	TGTGCCAGCAGCTTAGGAGGAGGTCCGGGGGACGAGCAGTACTTC
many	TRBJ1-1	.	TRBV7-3	CASSLGGENTEAFF	TGTGCCAGCAGCTTAGGTGGGGAGAACACTGAAGCTTTCTTT
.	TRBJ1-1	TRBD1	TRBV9	CASSLGQGKETEAFF	TGTGCCAGCAGCCTCGGACAGGGGAAGGAGACTGAAGCTTTCTTT
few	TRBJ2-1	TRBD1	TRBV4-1	CASSPDRVTDNEQFF	TGCGCCAGCAGCCCGGACAGGGTGACGGACAATGAGCAGTTCTTC
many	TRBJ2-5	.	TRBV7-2	CASSRGTQETQYF	TGTGCCAGCAGCCGAGGGACCCAAGAGACCCAGTACTTC
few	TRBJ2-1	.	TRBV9	CASSVVAGFYNEQFF	TGTGCCAGCAGCGTAGTTGCGGGATTCTACAATGAGCAGTTCTTC
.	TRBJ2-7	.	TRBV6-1	CASSEALQGSRHEQYF	TGTGCCAGCAGTGAAGCGCTTCAGGGGTCTAGGCACGAGCAGTACTTC
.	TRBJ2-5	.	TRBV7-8	CASSLVASGPLQETQYF	TGTGCCAGCAGCTTAGTTGCGTCAGGGCCCCTCCAAGAGACCCAGTACTTC
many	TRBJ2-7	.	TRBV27	CASKKQGISSYEQYF	TGTGCCAGCAAGAAACAGGGTATAAGCTCCTACGAGCAGTACTTC
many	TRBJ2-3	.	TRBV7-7	CASSLGTGLDTQYF	TGTGCTAGCAGCTTAGGAACAGGGTTAGATACGCAGTATTTT
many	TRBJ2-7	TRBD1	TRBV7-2	CASSLGQGVPYEQYF	TGTGCCAGCAGCTTGGGACAGGGTGTCCCTTACGAGCAGTACTTC
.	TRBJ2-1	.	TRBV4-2	CASSHEGEIFDEQFF	TGTGCCAGCAGCCACGAGGGGGAGATTTTCGATGAGCAGTTCTTC
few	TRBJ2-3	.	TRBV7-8	CASSLAEQQAQYF	TGTGCCAGCAGCTTAGCGGAACAACAGGCCCAGTATTTT
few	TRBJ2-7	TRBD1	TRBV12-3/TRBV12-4	CASSPSGTGGGEQYF	TGTGCCAGCAGCCCTTCCGGGACAGGGGGCGGTGAGCAGTACTTC
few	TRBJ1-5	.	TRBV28	CASRNTGEYQPQHF	TGTGCCAGCAGGAACACAGGAGAGTATCAGCCCCAGCATTTT
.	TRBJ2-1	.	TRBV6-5	CASSYVGGPYNEQFF	TGTGCCAGCAGTTACGTGGGGGGCCCCTACAATGAGCAGTTCTTC
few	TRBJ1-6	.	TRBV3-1	CASSHGVNSPLHF	TGTGCCAGCAGCCATGGGGTCAACTCACCCCTCCACTTT
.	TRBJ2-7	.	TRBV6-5	CASSYGRRGEQYF	TGCGCCAGCAGTTATGGTCGGCGGGGCGAGCAGTACTTC
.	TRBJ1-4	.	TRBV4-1	CASSQVVDLNEKLFF	TGCGCCAGCAGCCAAGTTGTGGATTTGAATGAAAAACTGTTTTTT
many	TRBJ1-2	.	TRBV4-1	CASSPPDGNYGYTF	TGCGCCAGCAGCCCCCCGGACGGAAACTATGGCTACACCTTC
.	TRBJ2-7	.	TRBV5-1	CASSLGRASEQYF	TGCGCCAGCAGCTTGGGCAGGGCATCCGAGCAGTACTTC
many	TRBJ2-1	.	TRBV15	CATSPLGASYNEQFF	TGTGCCACCAGCCCCCTGGGGGCTTCCTACAATGAGCAGTTCTTC
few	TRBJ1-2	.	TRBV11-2	CASSLDQANYGDTF	TGTGCCAGCAGCTTAGATCAAGCTAACTATGGCGACACCTTC
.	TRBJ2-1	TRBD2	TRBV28	CASSFWTSGGGEQFF	TGTGCCAGCAGTTTCTGGACTAGCGGGGGGGGTGAGCAGTTCTTC
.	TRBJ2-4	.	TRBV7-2	CASTPQAMWMGQYF	TGTGCCAGCACCCCCCAGGCCATGTGGATGGGGCAGTACTTC
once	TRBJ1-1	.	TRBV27	CASSSLGGGVNTEAFF	TGTGCCAGCAGTTCCCTAGGGGGGGGTGTGAACACTGAAGCTTTCTTT
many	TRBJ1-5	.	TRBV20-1	CSARVFDSDSAQPQHF	TGCAGTGCTAGAGTGTTCGACAGTGATTCGGCTCAGCCCCAGCATTTT
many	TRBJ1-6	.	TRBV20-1	CSARSSSYNSPLHF	TGCAGTGCTAGATCGAGCTCCTATAATTCACCCCTCCACTTT
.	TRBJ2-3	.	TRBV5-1	CASSRRVGSTDTQYF	TGCGCCAGCAGCCGCAGGGTGGGAAGCACAGATACGCAGTATTTT
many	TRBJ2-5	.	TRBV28	CASRQVIQETQYF	TGTGCCAGCAGGCAGGTGATCCAAGAGACCCAGTACTTC
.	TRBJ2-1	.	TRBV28	CASSQVRGTARTEQFF	TGTGCCAGCAGTCAGGTGAGAGGGACCGCTAGGACGGAGCAGTTCTTC
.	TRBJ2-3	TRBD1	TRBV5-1	CASATGRADTQYF	TGCGCCAGCGCGACAGGGAGAGCGGATACGCAGTATTTT
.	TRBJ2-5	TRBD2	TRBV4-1	CASSQESSGVPKTQYF	TGCGCCAGCAGCCAAGAGTCTAGCGGGGTCCCCAAGACCCAGTACTTC
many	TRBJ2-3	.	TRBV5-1	CASSLEGGFTDTQYF	TGCGCCAGCAGCTTGGAAGGTGGATTCACAGATACGCAGTATTTT
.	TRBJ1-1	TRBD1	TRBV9	CASSHQTGENTEAFF	TGTGCCAGCAGCCATCAGACAGGGGAGAACACTGAAGCTTTCTTT
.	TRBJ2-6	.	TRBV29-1	CSVEGGTGANVLTF	TGCAGCGTTGAAGGAGGAACTGGGGCCAACGTCCTGACTTTC
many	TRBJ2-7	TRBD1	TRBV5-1	CASSRGQGTDEQYF	TGCGCCAGCAGCAGAGGACAGGGAACGGACGAGCAGTACTTC
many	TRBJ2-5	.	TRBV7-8	CASSSRPPTGGNQETQYF	TGTGCCAGCAGCTCCAGACCTCCGACAGGCGGGAACCAAGAGACCCAGTACTTC
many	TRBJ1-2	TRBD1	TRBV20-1	CSPLNYRGTF	TGCAGTCCATTAAATTACAGGGGCACCTTC
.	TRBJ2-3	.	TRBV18	CASSPLQGYTQYF	TGTGCCAGCTCACCACTCCAGGGGTATACGCAGTATTTT
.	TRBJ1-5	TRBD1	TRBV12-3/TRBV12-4	CASSSSGTGGNQPQHF	TGTGCCAGCAGTTCATCCGGGACAGGGGGAAATCAGCCCCAGCATTTT
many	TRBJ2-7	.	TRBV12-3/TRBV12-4	CASSLVRANHEQYF	TGTGCCAGCAGTTTAGTCAGGGCGAACCACGAGCAGTACTTC